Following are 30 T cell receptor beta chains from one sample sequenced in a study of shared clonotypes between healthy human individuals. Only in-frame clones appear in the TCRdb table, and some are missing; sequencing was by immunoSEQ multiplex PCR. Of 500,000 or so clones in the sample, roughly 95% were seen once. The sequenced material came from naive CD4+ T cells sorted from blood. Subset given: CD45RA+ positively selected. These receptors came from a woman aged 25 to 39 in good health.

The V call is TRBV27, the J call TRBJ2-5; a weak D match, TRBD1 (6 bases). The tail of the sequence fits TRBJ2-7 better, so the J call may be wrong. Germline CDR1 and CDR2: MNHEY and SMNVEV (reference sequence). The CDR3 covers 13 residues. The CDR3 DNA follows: TGTGCCAGCAGTTACCGTACAGGGCACGAGCAGTACTTC. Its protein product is CASSYRTGHEQYF.

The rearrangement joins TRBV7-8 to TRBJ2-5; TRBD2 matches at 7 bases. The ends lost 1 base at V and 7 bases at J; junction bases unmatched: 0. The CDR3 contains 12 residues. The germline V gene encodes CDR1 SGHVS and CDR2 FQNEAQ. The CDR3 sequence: CASSLERGTQYF. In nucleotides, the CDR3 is TGTGCCAGCAGCTTAGAGCGGGGGACCCAGTACTTC. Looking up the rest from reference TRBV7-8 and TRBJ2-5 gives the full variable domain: GAGVSQSPRYKVAKRGQDVALRCDPISGHVSLFWYQQALGQGPEFLTYFQNEAQLDKSGLPSDRFFAERPEGSVSTLKIQRTQQEDSAVYLCASSLERGTQYFGPGTRLLVL.

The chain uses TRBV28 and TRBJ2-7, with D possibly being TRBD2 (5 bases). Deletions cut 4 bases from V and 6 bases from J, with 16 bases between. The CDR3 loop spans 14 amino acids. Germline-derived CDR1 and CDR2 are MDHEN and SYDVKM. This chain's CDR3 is CASSSRPPRGEQYF. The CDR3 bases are TGTGCCAGCAGTTCAAGGCCCCCCCGGGGCGAGCAGTACTTC.

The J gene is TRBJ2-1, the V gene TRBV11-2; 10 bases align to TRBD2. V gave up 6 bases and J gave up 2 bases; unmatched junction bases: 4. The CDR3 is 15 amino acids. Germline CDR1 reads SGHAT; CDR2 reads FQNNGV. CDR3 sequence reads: CASRKGLATYNEQFF. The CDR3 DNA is TGTGCCAGCAGAAAGGGACTAGCGACCTACAATGAGCAGTTCTTC.

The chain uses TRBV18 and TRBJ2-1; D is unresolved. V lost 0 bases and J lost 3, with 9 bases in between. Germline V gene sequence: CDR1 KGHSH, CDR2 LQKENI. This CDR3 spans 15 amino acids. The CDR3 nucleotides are TGTGCCAGCTCACCACCCAGCTTGAACTACAATGAGCAGTTCTTC. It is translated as CASSPPSLNYNEQFF.

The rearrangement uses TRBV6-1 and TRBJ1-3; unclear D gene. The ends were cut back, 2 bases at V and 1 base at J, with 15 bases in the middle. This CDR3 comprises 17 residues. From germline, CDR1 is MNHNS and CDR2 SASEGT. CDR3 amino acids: CASSERRAPYSGNTIYF. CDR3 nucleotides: TGTGCCAGCAGTGAAAGGAGGGCACCTTATTCTGGAAACACCATATATTTT.

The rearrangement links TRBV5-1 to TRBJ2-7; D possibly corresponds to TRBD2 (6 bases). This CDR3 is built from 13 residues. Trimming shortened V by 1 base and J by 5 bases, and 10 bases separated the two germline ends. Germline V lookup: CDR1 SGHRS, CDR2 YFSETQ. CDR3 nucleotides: TGCGCCAGCAGCTTGCGAACGGGAGACGAGCAGTACTTC. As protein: CASSLRTGDEQYF. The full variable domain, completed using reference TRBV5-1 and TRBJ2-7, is KAGVTQTPRYLIKTRGQQVTLSCSPISGHRSVSWYQQTPGQGLQFLFEYFSETQRNKGNFPGRFSGRQFSNSRSEMNVSTLELGDSALYLCASSLRTGDEQYFGPGTRLTVT.

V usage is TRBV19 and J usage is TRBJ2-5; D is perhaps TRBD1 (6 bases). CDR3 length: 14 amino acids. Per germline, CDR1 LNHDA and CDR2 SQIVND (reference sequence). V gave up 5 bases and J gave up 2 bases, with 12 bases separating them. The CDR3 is CASSLQGWQETQYF. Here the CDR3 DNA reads TGTGCCAGTAGTTTACAGGGTTGGCAAGAGACCCAGTACTTC. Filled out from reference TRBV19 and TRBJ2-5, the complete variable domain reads DGGITQSPKYLFRKEGQNVTLSCEQNLNHDAMYWYRQDPGQGLRLIYYSQIVNDFQKGDIAEGYSVSREKKESFPLTVTSAQKNPTAFYLCASSLQGWQETQYFGPGTRLLVL.

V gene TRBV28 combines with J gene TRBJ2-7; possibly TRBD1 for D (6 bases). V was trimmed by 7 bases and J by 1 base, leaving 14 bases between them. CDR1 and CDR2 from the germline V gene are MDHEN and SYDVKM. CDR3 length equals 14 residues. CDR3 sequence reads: CASTSGTKSYEQYF. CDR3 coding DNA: TGTGCCAGCACCTCGGGGACAAAGTCCTACGAGCAGTACTTC.

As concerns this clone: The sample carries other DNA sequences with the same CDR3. The CDR3 protein is CASSEVGILGMNTEAFF. In DNA, the CDR3 is TGTGCCAGCAGTGAGGTAGGGATCTTGGGGATGAACACTGAAGCTTTCTTT. The V and J genes are TRBV5-6 and TRBJ1-1; D gene uncertain. The CDR3 length is 17 residues. Looked up from germline, CDR1 is SGHDT and CDR2 is YYEEEE. With 5 bases removed from V and 0 bases from J, the gap between germline ends came to 20 bases.

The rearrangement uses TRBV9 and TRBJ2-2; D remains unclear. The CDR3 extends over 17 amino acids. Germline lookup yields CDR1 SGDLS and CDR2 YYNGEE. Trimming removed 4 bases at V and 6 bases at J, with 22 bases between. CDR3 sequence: CASSPPSRVLIPGELFF. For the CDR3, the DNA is TGTGCCAGCAGCCCCCCCTCCCGGGTCCTAATTCCCGGGGAGCTGTTTTTT. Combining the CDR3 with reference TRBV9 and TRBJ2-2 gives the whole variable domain DSGVTQTPKHLITATGQRVTLRCSPRSGDLSVYWYQQSLDQGLQFLIQYYNGEERAKGNILERFSAQQFPDLHSELNLSSLELGDSALYFCASSPPSRVLIPGELFFGEGSRLTVL.

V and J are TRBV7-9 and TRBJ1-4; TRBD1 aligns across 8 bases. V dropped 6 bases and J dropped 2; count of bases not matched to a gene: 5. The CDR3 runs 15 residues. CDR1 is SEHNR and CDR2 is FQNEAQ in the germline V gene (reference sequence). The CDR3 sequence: CASRRNRGTNEKLFF. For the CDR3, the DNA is TGTGCCAGCAGAAGAAACAGGGGGACTAATGAAAAACTGTTTTTT.

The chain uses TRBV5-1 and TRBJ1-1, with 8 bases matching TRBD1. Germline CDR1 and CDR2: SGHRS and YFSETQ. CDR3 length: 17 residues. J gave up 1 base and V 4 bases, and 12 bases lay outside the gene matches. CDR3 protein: CASSPTGDSVPNTEAFF. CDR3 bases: TGCGCCAGCAGCCCGACAGGGGATTCCGTCCCGAACACTGAAGCTTTCTTT.

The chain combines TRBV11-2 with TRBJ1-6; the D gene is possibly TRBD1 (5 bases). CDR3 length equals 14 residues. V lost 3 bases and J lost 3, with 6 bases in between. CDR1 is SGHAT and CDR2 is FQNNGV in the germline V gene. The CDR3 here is CASSFDSYNSPLHF. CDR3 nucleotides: TGTGCCAGCAGCTTCGACAGCTATAATTCACCCCTCCACTTT.

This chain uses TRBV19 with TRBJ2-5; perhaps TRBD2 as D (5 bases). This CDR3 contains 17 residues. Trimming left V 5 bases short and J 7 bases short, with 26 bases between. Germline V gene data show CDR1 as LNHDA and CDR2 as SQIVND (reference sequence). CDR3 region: CASSATRPQERLVTQYF. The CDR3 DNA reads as TGTGCCAGTAGTGCGACGCGCCCCCAGGAGCGGTTGGTGACCCAGTACTTC.

CDR3 protein: CATSRDRAGDQPQHF. The CDR3 nucleotides read TGTGCCACCAGCAGAGATCGGGCAGGGGATCAGCCCCAGCATTTT. This sequence joins TRBV15 and TRBJ1-5, with a weak D call TRBD1 (6 bases). V was trimmed by 0 bases and J by 5 bases, leaving 11 bases between them. CDR1 and CDR2 (germline): LNHNV, YYDKDF (reference sequence). This CDR3 is 15 amino acids long.

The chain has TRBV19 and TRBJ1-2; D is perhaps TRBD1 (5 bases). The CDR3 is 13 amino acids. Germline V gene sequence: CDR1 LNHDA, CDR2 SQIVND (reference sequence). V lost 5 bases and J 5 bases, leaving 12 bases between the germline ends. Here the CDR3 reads CASSSGTSYGYTF. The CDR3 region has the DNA TGTGCCAGTAGTTCCGGGACGTCGTATGGCTACACCTTC.

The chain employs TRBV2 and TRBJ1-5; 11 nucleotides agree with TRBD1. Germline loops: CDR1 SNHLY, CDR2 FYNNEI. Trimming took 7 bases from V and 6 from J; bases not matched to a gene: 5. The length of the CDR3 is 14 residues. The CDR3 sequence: CASKGQGGFQPQHF. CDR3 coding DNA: TGTGCCAGCAAGGGACAGGGGGGGTTTCAGCCCCAGCATTTT.

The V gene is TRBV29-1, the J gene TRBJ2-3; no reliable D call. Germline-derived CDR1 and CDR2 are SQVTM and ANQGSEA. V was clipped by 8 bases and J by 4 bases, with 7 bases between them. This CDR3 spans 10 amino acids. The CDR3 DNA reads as TGCAGCTCCCGCGCAGATACGCAGTATTTT. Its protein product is CSSRADTQYF.

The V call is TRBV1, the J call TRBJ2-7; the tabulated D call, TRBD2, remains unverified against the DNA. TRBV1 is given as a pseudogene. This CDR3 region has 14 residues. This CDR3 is CTSSQDRGSYEQYF. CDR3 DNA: TGCACCAGCAGCCAGGATCGGGGGTCCTACGAGCAGTACTTC.

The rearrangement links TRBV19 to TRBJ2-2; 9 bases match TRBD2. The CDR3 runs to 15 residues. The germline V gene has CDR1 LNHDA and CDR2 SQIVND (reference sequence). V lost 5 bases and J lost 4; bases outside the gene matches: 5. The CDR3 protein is CASSSSGTITGELFF. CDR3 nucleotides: TGTGCCAGTAGTTCTAGCGGGACTATCACCGGGGAGCTGTTTTTT.

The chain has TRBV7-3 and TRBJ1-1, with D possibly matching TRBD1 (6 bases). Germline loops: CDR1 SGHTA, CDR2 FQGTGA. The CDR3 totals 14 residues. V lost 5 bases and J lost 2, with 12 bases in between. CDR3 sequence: CASSPTGRNTEAFF. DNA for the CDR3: TGTGCCAGCAGCCCGACAGGAAGAAACACTGAAGCTTTCTTT.

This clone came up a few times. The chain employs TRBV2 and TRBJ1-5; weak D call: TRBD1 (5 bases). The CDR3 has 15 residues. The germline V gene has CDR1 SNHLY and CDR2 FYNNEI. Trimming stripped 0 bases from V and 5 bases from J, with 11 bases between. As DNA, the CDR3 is TGTGCCAGCAGTGAAGCGCTGGGGGGGTATCAGCCCCAGCATTTT. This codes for CASSEALGGYQPQHF. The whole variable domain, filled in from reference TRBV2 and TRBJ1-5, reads EPEVTQTPSHQVTQMGQEVILRCVPISNHLYFYWYRQILGQKVEFLVSFYNNEISEKSEIFDDQFSVERPDGSNFTLKIRSTKLEDSAMYFCASSEALGGYQPQHFGDGTRLSIL.

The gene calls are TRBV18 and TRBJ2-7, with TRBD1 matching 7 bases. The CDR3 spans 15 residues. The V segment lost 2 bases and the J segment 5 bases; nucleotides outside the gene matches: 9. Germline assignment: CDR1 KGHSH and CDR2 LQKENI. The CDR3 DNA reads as TGTGCCAGCTCACCAGTGTCCGGACAGGACCACGAGCAGTACTTC. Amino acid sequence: CASSPVSGQDHEQYF.

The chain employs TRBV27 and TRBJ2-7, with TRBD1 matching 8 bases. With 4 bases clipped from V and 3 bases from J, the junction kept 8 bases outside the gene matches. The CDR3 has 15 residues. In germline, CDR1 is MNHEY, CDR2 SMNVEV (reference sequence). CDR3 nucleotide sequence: TGTGCCAGCAGTTCTCTGGACAGGGTCTTCTACGAGCAGTACTTC. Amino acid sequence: CASSSLDRVFYEQYF.

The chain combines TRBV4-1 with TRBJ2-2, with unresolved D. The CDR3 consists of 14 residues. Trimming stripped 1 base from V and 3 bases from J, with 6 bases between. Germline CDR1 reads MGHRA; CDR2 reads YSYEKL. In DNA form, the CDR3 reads TGCGCCAGCAGCCAAGCGCTTTACACCGGGGAGCTGTTTTTT. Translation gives CASSQALYTGELFF.

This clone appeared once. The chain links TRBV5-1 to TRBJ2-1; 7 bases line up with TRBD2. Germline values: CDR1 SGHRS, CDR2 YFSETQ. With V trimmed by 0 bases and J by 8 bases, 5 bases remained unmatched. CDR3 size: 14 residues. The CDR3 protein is CASSLEKLADEQFF. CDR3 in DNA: TGCGCCAGCAGCTTGGAAAAGCTAGCGGATGAGCAGTTCTTC.

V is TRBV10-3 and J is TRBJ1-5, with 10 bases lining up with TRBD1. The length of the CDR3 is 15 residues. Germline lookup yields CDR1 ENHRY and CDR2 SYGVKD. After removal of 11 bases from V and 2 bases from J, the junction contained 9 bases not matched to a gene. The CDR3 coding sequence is TGTGCCTCCGCGACAGGGGGCAATGGCAATCAGCCCCAGCATTTT. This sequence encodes CASATGGNGNQPQHF.

CDR3 nucleotide sequence: TGTGCCAGCAGTAAGAGCGGGGGCCGGAGCGATCAGCCCCAGCATTTT. This codes for CASSKSGGRSDQPQHF. The J gene is TRBJ1-5, the V gene TRBV6-6, with TRBD1 as a possible D gene (6 bases). This CDR3 spans 16 amino acids. Germline CDR1 MNHNY, CDR2 SVGAGI (reference sequence). Trimming took 5 bases from V and 5 from J, leaving 19 bases between them.

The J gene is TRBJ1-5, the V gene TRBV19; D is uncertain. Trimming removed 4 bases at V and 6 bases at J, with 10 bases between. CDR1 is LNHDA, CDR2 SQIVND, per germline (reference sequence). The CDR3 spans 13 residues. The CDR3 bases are TGTGCCAGTAGTAGGTCGGGTTCTCAGCCCCAGCATTTT. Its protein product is CASSRSGSQPQHF.